The next 32 T cell receptor beta chains were all read from a single sample in a study of cytomegalovirus exposure and HLA in healthy donors. Both 60 Vbeta primers and 13 Jbeta primers went into the PCR. The method was immunoSEQ multiplex PCR; TCRdb's version includes in-frame clones alone and lacks a portion of them. The sample carries some 190,000 clones, 70% to 80% recorded once. The sample taken for sequencing was PBMCs. The receptors were sampled from a man between 18 and 29 years old in good health and CMV-seronegative.

The chain joins TRBV2 to TRBJ2-1, with 10 bases that match TRBD1. With V trimmed by 0 bases and J by 7 bases, 18 bases remained unmatched. Germline CDR1 reads SNHLY; CDR2 reads FYNNEI. This CDR3 contains 20 residues. CDR3: CASSEALRLYRTGGWNEQFF. For the CDR3, the DNA is TGTGCCAGCAGTGAAGCGCTTCGTTTATACCGGACAGGGGGTTGGAATGAGCAGTTCTTC. Variable domain in full (rest from reference TRBV2 and TRBJ2-1): EPEVTQTPSHQVTQMGQEVILRCVPISNHLYFYWYRQILGQKVEFLVSFYNNEISEKSEIFDDQFSVERPDGSNFTLKIRSTKLEDSAMYFCASSEALRLYRTGGWNEQFFGPGTRLTVL.

Here the CDR3 reads CASSSLGRGTGVYEQYF. The CDR3 coding sequence is TGTGCCAGCAGCTCGTTGGGCCGTGGGACAGGAGTCTACGAGCAGTACTTC. The chain recombines TRBV5-6 with TRBJ2-7; 8 nucleotides align to TRBD1. Per the germline V gene, CDR1 is SGHDT and CDR2 is YYEEEE. The CDR3 is 17 residues long. V gave up 3 bases and J gave up 3 bases; unmatched junction bases: 14.

A few counts support this clone. In DNA, the CDR3 is TGTGCCAGCAGTGAAAGACGGGGGGCGAGCAATCAGCCCCAGCATTTT. Residues: CASSERRGASNQPQHF. The V and J genes are TRBV2 and TRBJ1-5; a possible D gene is TRBD1 (6 bases). This CDR3 spans 16 amino acids. In germline, CDR1 is SNHLY, CDR2 FYNNEI. The V end lost 2 bases, the J end lost 1 base, and 12 bases lay between the germline ends.

This sequence joins TRBV5-1 and TRBJ2-2, with TRBD2 identical over 8 bases. CDR1 is SGHRS and CDR2 is YFSETQ in the germline V gene. V was clipped by 7 bases and J by 1 base; unmatched bases: 6. The length of the CDR3 is 15 residues. As DNA, the CDR3 is TGCGCCAGCTCAATAGCGGGATTGAACACCGGGGAGCTGTTTTTT. This codes for CASSIAGLNTGELFF.

This clone was found a few times. This chain uses TRBV27 with TRBJ2-1; 9 nucleotides line up with TRBD2. Germline-derived CDR1 and CDR2 are MNHEY and SMNVEV (reference sequence). This CDR3 is 13 amino acids long. CDR3 loop: CVIAGAGSHEQFF. As DNA, the CDR3 is TGTGTCATAGCGGGGGCGGGTAGTCATGAGCAGTTCTTC.

The chain carries TRBV2 and TRBJ2-1, with TRBD1 matching 9 bases. The CDR3 loop spans 15 amino acids. CDR1 is SNHLY and CDR2 is FYNNEI in the germline V gene. The V and J ends lost 6 bases and 5 bases, in that order; junction bases with no gene match: 8. The CDR3 sequence: CASRRQGGNHNEQFF. DNA for the CDR3: TGTGCCAGCAGACGACAGGGGGGAAACCACAATGAGCAGTTCTTC. The entire variable domain, with the rest obtained from reference TRBV2 and TRBJ2-1, is as follows: EPEVTQTPSHQVTQMGQEVILRCVPISNHLYFYWYRQILGQKVEFLVSFYNNEISEKSEIFDDQFSVERPDGSNFTLKIRSTKLEDSAMYFCASRRQGGNHNEQFFGPGTRLTVL.

J is TRBJ1-1 and V is TRBV10-3, with unresolved D. Germline V lookup: CDR1 ENHRY, CDR2 SYGVKD. V lost 3 bases and J lost 10, with 6 bases in between. The CDR3 extends over 10 amino acids. The CDR3 reads CAISDRGAFF. The DNA of the CDR3 is TGTGCCATCAGTGATCGGGGAGCTTTCTTT.

This sequence joins TRBV4-2 and TRBJ2-7, with D perhaps matching TRBD2 (6 bases). The V end lost 0 bases, the J end lost 2 bases, and 11 bases lay between the germline ends. The CDR3 loop spans 15 amino acids. Germline V gives CDR1 LGHNA, CDR2 YNFKEQ. The CDR3 here is CASSQEEAGPYEQYF. The CDR3 region has the DNA TGTGCCAGCAGCCAAGAGGAAGCGGGTCCCTACGAGCAGTACTTC.

This clone has only one observation. The chain is built from TRBV28 and TRBJ1-1; 12 positions agree with TRBD1. V shed 2 bases, J shed 5 bases, and the junction held 6 bases outside the gene matches. CDR1 is MDHEN, CDR2 SYDVKM, per germline. The CDR3 loop spans 16 amino acids. The CDR3 nucleotides read TGTGCCAGCAGTTTACCGGGACAGGGGGCAAGAACTGAAGCTTTCTTT. Encoded protein: CASSLPGQGARTEAFF.

The V call is TRBV28, the J call TRBJ2-3; D is unclear. V was shortened by 4 bases and J by 2 bases, with 4 bases between the two germline ends. Germline V CDR1 and CDR2: MDHEN, SYDVKM. The CDR3 is 12 residues long. CDR3 DNA: TGTGCCAGCAGTTACACCACAGATACGCAGTATTTT. Its protein product is CASSYTTDTQYF.

CDR3 sequence: CASSLTGSSGGDTQYF. The CDR3 DNA sequence: TGTGCCAGCAGCTTAACAGGGTCCTCGGGAGGCGATACGCAGTATTTT. The chain couples TRBV11-3 to TRBJ2-3, with D perhaps matching TRBD2 (7 bases). CDR3 length: 16 residues. V lost 2 bases, J lost 6 bases, and 18 bases lay in between. Germline loops: CDR1 SGHNT, CDR2 YENEEA.

Only a few counts were recorded for this clone. The genes are TRBV29-1 and TRBJ1-2, with 11 positions matching TRBD1. V shed 6 bases, J shed 7 bases, and the junction held 7 bases outside the gene matches. The CDR3 runs 13 residues. Germline V gene sequence: CDR1 SQVTM, CDR2 ANQGSEA. DNA of the CDR3: TGCAGCGTGCCGGGGACAGGGGGTCCTGGCTACACCTTC. It yields the protein CSVPGTGGPGYTF. Using reference TRBV29-1 and TRBJ1-2 for the parts outside the CDR3, the full variable domain is SAVISQKPSRDICQRGTSLTIQCQVDSQVTMMFWYRQQPGQSLTLIATANQGSEATYESGFVIDKFPISRPNLTFSTLTVSNMSPEDSSIYLCSVPGTGGPGYTFGSGTRLTVV.

This clone was seen only a few times. This chain uses TRBV7-9 with TRBJ2-2; 8 positions agree with TRBD2. This CDR3 is built from 16 residues. V lost 5 bases, J lost 4 bases, and 9 bases stayed unmatched. Germline assignment: CDR1 SEHNR and CDR2 FQNEAQ (reference sequence). Here the CDR3 reads CASSPGGALGTGELFF. In DNA, the CDR3 is TGTGCCAGCAGCCCCGGGGGGGCGCTCGGCACCGGGGAGCTGTTTTTT.

A word on this clone: Other DNA sequences in this sample translate to the same CDR3. The chain carries TRBV18 and TRBJ1-5; D is unresolved. In germline, CDR1 is KGHSH, CDR2 LQKENI. V lost 2 bases to trimming and J lost 4 bases, with 6 bases between them. The CDR3 runs 13 residues. CDR3 bases: TGTGCCAGCTCACCAGGGCAGAATCAGCCCCAGCATTTT. It yields the protein CASSPGQNQPQHF.

The chain joins TRBV5-1 to TRBJ2-1; 8 bases agree with TRBD2. J was trimmed by 7 bases and V by 0 bases; bases with no gene match: 6. Germline V gives CDR1 SGHRS, CDR2 YFSETQ. This CDR3 spans 15 amino acids. CDR3 DNA sequence: TGCGCCAGCAGCTTGGACGGGAGGGAGGGAAATGAGCAGTTCTTC. Residues: CASSLDGREGNEQFF.

The chain uses TRBV6-4 and TRBJ1-6; 7 bases map to TRBD1. Germline values: CDR1 MRHNA, CDR2 SNTAGT. V lost 2 bases, J lost 7 bases, and 5 bases stayed unmatched. CDR3 length: 15 amino acids. The CDR3 DNA follows: TGTGCCAGCAGTGACCCGGGACAGAAAAATTCACCCCTCCACTTT. Its translation is CASSDPGQKNSPLHF.

This clone was seen more than once but under ten times. Other DNA sequences in the same sample also yield this CDR3. DNA for the CDR3: TGTGCCAGCAGTCCACAGGGGAACTATGGCTACACCTTC. It codes for CASSPQGNYGYTF. V usage is TRBV6-6 and J usage is TRBJ1-2; 7 nucleotides align to TRBD1. Germline V gene data show CDR1 as MNHNY and CDR2 as SVGAGI (reference sequence). This CDR3 is 13 amino acids long. Germline trimming cut 5 bases from V and 2 bases from J; bases unmatched to any gene: 2.

V and J are TRBV4-1 and TRBJ1-6; D call uncertain. The V end lost 2 bases, the J end lost 8 bases, and 19 bases lay between the germline ends. Looked up from germline, CDR1 is MGHRA and CDR2 is YSYEKL. This CDR3 region has 17 residues. CDR3 nucleotides: TGCGCCAGCAGCCAAATAGTTCGAGGGCCGTTAGATTCACCCCTCCACTTT. Translated, it gives CASSQIVRGPLDSPLHF.

The rearrangement links TRBV7-9 to TRBJ1-2; 9 bases fit TRBD1. CDR3 size: 17 residues. V was clipped by 5 bases and J by 4 bases; unmatched bases: 14. CDR1 is SEHNR and CDR2 is FQNEAQ in the germline V gene (reference sequence). CDR3 DNA: TGTGCCAGCAGCCGTCGGGACAGGGAATGGGAAGCCTATGGCTACACCTTC. The encoded protein is CASSRRDREWEAYGYTF.

The chain links TRBV13 to TRBJ2-3; D may be TRBD2 (6 bases). V was trimmed by 5 bases and J by 2 bases, leaving 17 bases between them. The CDR3 extends over 16 amino acids. Germline assignment: CDR1 PRHDT and CDR2 FYEKMQ (reference sequence). The CDR3 DNA is TGTGCCAGCAGCCGCTCGGGGGAGCGGTTCACAGATACGCAGTATTTT. Translation: CASSRSGERFTDTQYF.

About this clone itself: One end of the junction is discordant with germline, which a read error may explain. The chain combines TRBV5-1 with TRBJ2-7; 7 nucleotides agree with TRBD1. In germline, CDR1 is SGHRS, CDR2 YFSETQ. CDR3 length: 14 amino acids. The CDR3, as DNA: TGCGTCAGCAGGTCCGGGACAGTGGGCTACGAGCAGTACTTC. This sequence encodes CVSRSGTVGYEQYF.

This rearrangement joins TRBV4-2 to TRBJ1-2; a possible D gene is TRBD1 (5 bases). CDR3 length: 15 residues. V was clipped by 1 base and J by 3 bases, with 12 bases between them. From germline, CDR1 is LGHNA and CDR2 YNFKEQ. CDR3 residues: CASSQGAGGDYGYTF. Written as DNA, the CDR3 is TGTGCCAGCAGCCAAGGTGCGGGGGGGGACTATGGCTACACCTTC.

The genes are TRBV4-1 and TRBJ1-1, with D perhaps TRBD1 (6 bases). Germline CDR1 and CDR2: MGHRA and YSYEKL. V lost 0 bases and J 5 bases, leaving 10 bases between the germline ends. The CDR3 has 14 amino acids. This CDR3 reads CASSQEGGHTEAFF. Here the CDR3 DNA reads TGCGCCAGCAGCCAAGAGGGGGGGCATACTGAAGCTTTCTTT.

The chain links TRBV28 to TRBJ1-2; no firm D call. The V gene's germline CDR1 is MDHEN and CDR2 SYDVKM. The CDR3 contains 14 residues. V dropped 7 bases and J dropped 4 bases, with 16 bases sitting between them. The CDR3 reads CASTLEGWGYGYTF. CDR3 DNA sequence: TGTGCCAGCACCCTGGAGGGTTGGGGCTATGGCTACACCTTC.

The chain employs TRBV12-5 and TRBJ1-2; 9 positions match TRBD1. Losses at the gene ends were 1 base for V and 2 bases for J; bases not matched to a gene: 5. CDR1 LGHNT and CDR2 FRNRAP come from the germline V gene. CDR3 length equals 16 residues. CDR3 bases: TGTGCTAGTGGTTTGGGTCGGGACAGGGTCAACTATGGCTACACCTTC. The encoded protein is CASGLGRDRVNYGYTF.

The CDR3 region is CASSGRGGAMGEQFF. Written as DNA, the CDR3 is TGTGCCAGCAGTGGGCGGGGCGGGGCAATGGGTGAGCAGTTCTTC. V usage is TRBV25-1 and J usage is TRBJ2-1; the D gene is possibly TRBD2 (6 bases). The CDR3 loop spans 15 amino acids. The V end was cut by 4 bases, the J end by 9 bases, with 19 bases between. In germline, CDR1 is MGHDK, CDR2 SYGVNS.

The CDR3, as DNA: TGTGCCAGCAGCTCATTCGGACAGGGTCAGAACATTCAGTACTTC. It codes for CASSSFGQGQNIQYF. The rearrangement links TRBV7-9 to TRBJ2-4; 8 positions agree with TRBD1. Germline values: CDR1 SEHNR, CDR2 FQNEAQ (reference sequence). The J segment lost 7 bases and the V segment lost 4 bases, leaving 9 bases of the junction unmatched. CDR3 size: 15 residues.

The V call is TRBV13, the J call TRBJ1-2; D not resolved. Trimming stripped 3 bases from V and 8 bases from J, with 10 bases between. The CDR3 extends over 12 amino acids. The V gene's germline CDR1 is PRHDT and CDR2 FYEKMQ (reference sequence). The CDR3 sequence: CASSLSALGYTF. The CDR3 DNA reads as TGTGCCAGCAGCTTGTCCGCCCTAGGCTACACCTTC.

The chain couples TRBV5-4 to TRBJ2-5; 7 nucleotides align to TRBD1. The DNA end is more similar to TRBJ2-7, so the J call may be wrong. The CDR3 has 14 amino acids. Germline V lookup: CDR1 SGHNT, CDR2 YYREEE (reference sequence). CDR3 residues: CASSLSAGGYEQYF. For the CDR3, the DNA is TGTGCCAGCAGCTTGTCTGCAGGGGGCTACGAGCAGTACTTC.

J is TRBJ1-5 and V is TRBV4-2, with TRBD1 matching over 11 bases. With 1 base clipped from V and 4 bases from J, the junction kept 6 bases outside the gene matches. The CDR3 has 17 amino acids. Germline V CDR1 and CDR2: LGHNA, YNFKEQ. As DNA, the CDR3 is TGTGCCAGCAGCCAAGGCGGACAGGGGGCGAGTAATCAGCCCCAGCATTTT. Translating it yields CASSQGGQGASNQPQHF.

This sequence joins TRBV10-2 and TRBJ1-2, with TRBD1 as a possible D gene (6 bases). The length of the CDR3 is 13 residues. CDR1 is WSHSY, CDR2 SAAADI, per germline. V was pared by 5 bases and J by 2 bases, with 9 bases between. The CDR3 here is CASSTDSNYGYTF. In nucleotides, the CDR3 is TGCGCCAGCAGTACGGACAGCAACTATGGCTACACCTTC.

The gene calls are TRBV10-3 and TRBJ1-2; D remains unclear. The CDR3 extends over 14 amino acids. Trimming took 3 bases from V and 4 from J, leaving 12 bases between them. The germline V gene has CDR1 ENHRY and CDR2 SYGVKD. This CDR3 is CAISDPGLTYGYTF. In DNA, the CDR3 is TGTGCCATCAGTGACCCGGGTTTAACCTATGGCTACACCTTC.